The 28 T cell receptor beta chains reported below all come from one sample, sequenced in a study of blood T cell repertoires in COVID-19. Sequenced by immunoSEQ multiplex PCR; TCRdb stores in-frame clones only, minus some. The sample has 110,000 to 150,000 clones; over 75% are singletons. Sequencing was performed on peripheral blood. Receptors originate from a woman between 50 and 59 years old with acute or convalescent COVID-19.

The chain combines TRBV7-3 with TRBJ1-6; D not certain. From germline, CDR1 is SGHTA and CDR2 FQGTGA. V was clipped by 2 bases and J by 8 bases, with 13 bases between them. The CDR3 loop spans 15 amino acids. The CDR3 nucleotides are TGTGCCAGCAGCTTAGATTTAAACAGCTATTCACCCCTCCACTTT. Amino acids: CASSLDLNSYSPLHF.

This clone was counted a few times. This chain links TRBV7-2 with TRBJ2-5; 8 bases match TRBD1. V lost 3 bases and J lost 5; bases outside the gene matches: 2. The CDR3 is 13 amino acids. Germline V gene sequence: CDR1 SGHTA, CDR2 FQGNSA. As DNA, the CDR3 is TGTGCCAGCAGCTTTCAGGGGGCCGAGACCCAGTACTTC. This sequence encodes CASSFQGAETQYF.

The chain carries TRBV5-5 and TRBJ1-1; D is ambiguous. V lost 5 bases and J 3 bases, leaving 14 bases between the germline ends. The CDR3 is 14 residues long. The germline V gene encodes CDR1 SGHKS and CDR2 YYEKEE (reference sequence). The CDR3 protein is CASRPTAEDTEAFF. The DNA of the CDR3 is TGTGCCAGCAGACCAACTGCGGAGGACACTGAAGCTTTCTTT.

The genes are TRBV18 and TRBJ1-1; maybe TRBD1 (6 bases). V was trimmed by 3 bases and J by 7 bases, leaving 15 bases between them. Germline V gene sequence: CDR1 KGHSH, CDR2 LQKENI. This CDR3 comprises 14 residues. The CDR3 sequence: CASSPPWQGNEAFF. The CDR3 nucleotides are TGTGCCAGCTCACCCCCGTGGCAGGGGAATGAAGCTTTCTTT. Variable domain in full (rest from reference TRBV18 and TRBJ1-1): NAGVMQNPRHLVRRRGQEARLRCSPMKGHSHVYWYRQLPEEGLKFMVYLQKENIIDESGMPKERFSAEFPKEGPSILRIQQVVRGDSAAYFCASSPPWQGNEAFFGQGTRLTVV.

The chain carries TRBV12-3 or TRBV12-4 and TRBJ2-7; 7 bases map to TRBD1. CDR3 length equals 12 residues. With 9 bases clipped from V and 3 bases from J, the junction kept 5 bases outside the gene matches. CDR3 sequence (DNA): TGTGCCAGGCCAACAGGGGTCTACGAGCAGTACTTC. Residues: CARPTGVYEQYF.

A note on this clone: Relative to the germline gene, one junction end is altered; a read error may explain this. DNA for the CDR3: TGTGCCAGCAGCGTAACTAGCGGTCCACAGGATGAGCAGTTCTTC. It codes for CASSVTSGPQDEQFF. The V call is TRBV7-3, the J call TRBJ2-1, with TRBD2 identical over 8 bases. Germline values: CDR1 SGHTA, CDR2 FQGTGA. The CDR3 contains 15 residues.

The chain carries TRBV10-3 and TRBJ2-1, with 8 bases fitting TRBD2. J was trimmed by 3 bases and V by 0 bases; bases with no gene match: 4. The CDR3 is 16 residues long. Looked up from germline, CDR1 is ENHRY and CDR2 is SYGVKD. The CDR3 is CAISESAAGGYNEQFF. The CDR3 DNA sequence: TGTGCCATCAGTGAGTCTGCGGCGGGGGGCTACAATGAGCAGTTCTTC.

Of note for this clone: Mismatch with germline at one junction end may stem from a read error. The rearrangement joins TRBV25-1 to TRBJ2-3; the match to TRBD2 covers 7 bases. Germline CDR1 is MGHDK and CDR2 is SYGVNS. The CDR3 runs to 14 residues. This CDR3 is CASRGSSGTGTQYF. CDR3 DNA: TGTGCCAGCAGGGGGTCTAGCGGCACAGGTACGCAGTATTTT.

The chain is built from TRBV18 and TRBJ1-4; D is unresolved. V gave up 3 bases and J gave up 5 bases, with 10 bases separating them. From germline, CDR1 is KGHSH and CDR2 LQKENI. The CDR3 runs 14 residues. The DNA for the CDR3 is TGTGCCAGCTCACCGCGGAACCTAAATGAAAAACTGTTTTTT. Its protein product is CASSPRNLNEKLFF.

This chain joins TRBV3-1 (or the pseudogene TRBV3-2) and TRBJ2-1; 9 bases agree with TRBD2. The CDR3 length is 16 residues. Per the germline V gene, CDR1 is LGHDT and CDR2 is YNNKEL (reference sequence). V was clipped by 2 bases and J by 7 bases; unmatched bases: 9. The CDR3 coding sequence is TGTGCCAGCAGCCAACAAGCGGGGGGCCAGTGGAATGAGCAGTTCTTC. Its translation: CASSQQAGGQWNEQFF.

The chain uses TRBV5-5 and TRBJ1-1, with 10 bases that match TRBD1. The V gene end was trimmed by 2 bases and the J gene end by 3 bases; junction bases not matched to a gene: 4. The CDR3 spans 15 residues. CDR1 and CDR2 from the germline V gene are SGHKS and YYEKEE (reference sequence). The CDR3 nucleotides read TGTGCCAGCAGCTTATGGACAGGGGGGGACACTGAAGCTTTCTTT. The encoded protein is CASSLWTGGDTEAFF.

This chain connects TRBV5-1 to TRBJ2-1; 8 nucleotides agree with TRBD2. From germline, CDR1 is SGHRS and CDR2 YFSETQ. With V trimmed by 3 bases and J by 7 bases, 12 bases remained unmatched. The CDR3 is 16 residues long. CDR3 DNA: TGCGCCAGCAGCTACATCAACGGGGGGGCTGGGAATGAGCAGTTCTTC. Translating it yields CASSYINGGAGNEQFF.

This chain uses TRBV10-3 with TRBJ1-6, with D perhaps TRBD1 (5 bases). V shed 0 bases and J shed 11 bases, with 8 bases lying between them. The CDR3 contains 13 residues. CDR1 and CDR2 from the germline V gene are ENHRY and SYGVKD. The CDR3: CAISESPGPPLHF. CDR3 nucleotide sequence: TGTGCCATCAGTGAGTCTCCAGGGCCACCCCTCCACTTT.

This clone was seen many times. The J gene is TRBJ1-5, the V gene TRBV18, with D possibly matching TRBD1 (6 bases). The V gene's germline CDR1 is KGHSH and CDR2 LQKENI. Trimming removed 3 bases at V and 8 bases at J, with 11 bases between. The CDR3 loop spans 13 amino acids. As DNA, the CDR3 is TGTGCCAGCTCACCCCGACAGGAGGAGCCCCAGCATTTT. Protein product: CASSPRQEEPQHF.

The chain uses TRBV14 and TRBJ1-4, with D uncertain. Germline assignment: CDR1 SGHDN and CDR2 FVKESK. The CDR3 is 16 amino acids. Deletions cut 3 bases from V and 4 bases from J, with 15 bases between. CDR3 nucleotide sequence: TGTGCCAGCAGCCATAATTACGGAACTAGTAATGAAAAACTGTTTTTT. Translating it yields CASSHNYGTSNEKLFF.

The chain combines TRBV4-2 with TRBJ2-5; 9 nucleotides line up with TRBD2. The CDR3 has 18 amino acids. Looked up from germline, CDR1 is LGHNA and CDR2 is YNFKEQ. Losses at the gene ends were 1 base for V and 7 bases for J; bases not matched to a gene: 16. Written as DNA, the CDR3 is TGTGCCAGCAGCCAAGGGTTCGCTAGCGGGGACCGGGTCGCGACCCAGTACTTC. Amino acids: CASSQGFASGDRVATQYF.

This chain joins TRBV7-8 and TRBJ2-5, with a tentative D call TRBD2 (6 bases). Germline lookup yields CDR1 SGHVS and CDR2 FQNEAQ. The CDR3 is 15 residues long. V lost 5 bases and J 4 bases, leaving 17 bases between the germline ends. The CDR3 coding sequence is TGTGCCAGCAGCCTCGGGCTTGGGGGGTCAGAGACCCAGTACTTC. It yields the protein CASSLGLGGSETQYF.

The gene calls are TRBV2 and TRBJ2-3; TRBD1 agrees at 11 bases. With 4 bases clipped from V and 3 bases from J, the junction kept 3 bases outside the gene matches. There are 15 residues in the CDR3. Germline loops: CDR1 SNHLY, CDR2 FYNNEI. CDR3 amino acids: CASSGGQGGTDTQYF. CDR3 sequence (DNA): TGTGCCAGCAGTGGGGGACAGGGGGGGACAGATACGCAGTATTTT.

CDR3 loop: CASRGRGQGGDEQFF. The CDR3 bases are TGTGCCAGCAGGGGAAGAGGGCAGGGGGGAGATGAGCAGTTCTTC. The J gene is TRBJ2-1, the V gene TRBV6-5; D possibly corresponds to TRBD1 (7 bases). V gave up 6 bases and J gave up 8 bases, with 20 bases separating them. This CDR3 comprises 15 residues. Looked up from germline, CDR1 is MNHEY and CDR2 is SVGAGI.

This clone was counted a few times. This sequence joins TRBV19 and TRBJ2-3; D unresolved. The CDR3 contains 13 residues. The germline gives CDR1 LNHDA, CDR2 SQIVND (reference sequence). Trimming took 3 bases from V and 3 from J, leaving 7 bases between them. The CDR3, as DNA: TGTGCCAGTAGTATGGGCCAGACAGATACGCAGTATTTT. Amino acid sequence: CASSMGQTDTQYF.

This clone occurred a few times. The chain uses TRBV14 and TRBJ1-3, with D unclear. V lost 4 bases and J 8 bases, leaving 12 bases between the germline ends. Germline values: CDR1 SGHDN, CDR2 FVKESK. The length of the CDR3 is 13 residues. DNA for the CDR3: TGTGCCAGCAGCCCGGGGAAAGGCTACACCATATATTTT. It translates to CASSPGKGYTIYF.

CDR3 nucleotides: TGTGCCAGCAGTACGGACAGTGGGGGAAATCAGCCCCAGCATTTT. This sequence encodes CASSTDSGGNQPQHF. The chain employs TRBV6-2 or TRBV6-3 and TRBJ1-5; TRBD1 is a possible D gene (6 bases). The CDR3 contains 15 residues. V was cut by 5 bases and J by 4 bases, with 15 bases left in between. Germline V gene sequence: CDR1 MNHEY, CDR2 SVGEGT.

V is TRBV20-1 and J is TRBJ1-1; 7 nucleotides match TRBD1. CDR3 length: 13 amino acids. Per germline, CDR1 DFQATT and CDR2 SNEGSKA (reference sequence). V was pared by 3 bases and J by 4 bases, with 5 bases of the junction left unmatched. The CDR3 region is CSASRGQSTEAFF. CDR3 bases: TGCAGTGCTAGTAGGGGGCAAAGCACTGAAGCTTTCTTT.

V and J are TRBV4-1 and TRBJ1-6, with D possibly matching TRBD1 (5 bases). Germline lookup yields CDR1 MGHRA and CDR2 YSYEKL. Trimming left V 1 base short and J 9 bases short, with 22 bases between. The CDR3 spans 18 residues. The CDR3 loop reads CASSQGLAGLMLVSPLHF. CDR3 nucleotides: TGCGCCAGCAGCCAAGGGCTGGCAGGGCTCATGTTAGTTTCACCCCTCCACTTT.

The V call is TRBV4-2, the J call TRBJ2-1; D is undetermined. Trimming stripped 4 bases from V and 9 bases from J, with 22 bases between. The CDR3 runs to 16 residues. Germline V lookup: CDR1 LGHNA, CDR2 YNFKEQ. The CDR3 DNA reads TGTGCCAGCAGCCGTTATTTCCCAACCTCAGGTGGTGAGCAGTTCTTC. Protein: CASSRYFPTSGGEQFF.

The table lists this clone with a count of one. The chain recombines TRBV7-6 with TRBJ2-7; 7 positions match TRBD1. The CDR3 loop spans 16 amino acids. The germline CDR1 and CDR2 sequences are SGHVS and FNYEAQ. After removal of 0 bases from V and 4 bases from J, the junction contained 9 bases not matched to a gene. This CDR3 is CASSLADLGTAYEQYF. The DNA of the CDR3 is TGTGCCAGCAGCTTAGCGGACCTAGGGACAGCATACGAGCAGTACTTC.

This chain links TRBV30 with TRBJ2-7; possible D gene TRBD2, 7 bases. The V end lost 4 bases, the J end lost 2 bases, and 12 bases lay between the germline ends. Looked up from germline, CDR1 is GTSNPN and CDR2 is SVGIG (reference sequence). This CDR3 contains 13 residues. The CDR3 coding sequence is TGTGCCTGGACTTGGGGGGGGCCCTACGAGCAGTACTTC. The encoded protein is CAWTWGGPYEQYF.

The V call is TRBV28, the J call TRBJ1-2; D call uncertain. The CDR3 is 11 amino acids. V gave up 5 bases and J gave up 4 bases, with 5 bases separating them. Germline CDR1 reads MDHEN; CDR2 reads SYDVKM. In nucleotides, the CDR3 is TGTGCCAGCAGTCCCGGCTATGGCTACACCTTC. This gives the protein CASSPGYGYTF.